Below, 5 T cell receptor beta chains from the same sample are listed, as sequenced in a study of blood T cells in healthy people across ages. Sample-barcoded 5' priming and a J-beta primer mix drove a second PCR of about 7 to 11 cycles. TCRdb reprocessed the 5' RACE reads with MiXCR, giving one entry per CDR3 protein. Of around 1,500,000 distinct CDR3 sequences in the sample, 35% to 45% are singletons; the top ten hold roughly 7.9%. Source material: blood. All receptors come from a woman aged 18-30 years in good health.

The chain carries TRBV12-3 or TRBV12-4 and TRBJ1-1; D may be TRBD1 (5 bases). This CDR3 contains 13 residues. Trimming shortened V by 6 bases and J by 7 bases, and 15 bases separated the two germline ends. The CDR3 reads CASRQGEGSEAFF. In nucleotides, the CDR3 is TGTGCCAGCAGACAAGGGGAGGGGAGTGAAGCTTTCTTT.

J is TRBJ2-3 and V is TRBV20-1, with 10 bases aligning to TRBD2. Germline values: CDR1 DFQATT, CDR2 SNEGSKA (reference sequence). CDR3 length: 16 amino acids. V dropped 8 bases and J dropped 4; count of bases not matched to a gene: 15. CDR3 coding DNA: TGCAGTTGTTTCAACCAGCGGGAGGGCCGCCCAGATACGCAGTATTTT. Amino acid sequence: CSCFNQREGRPDTQYF.

This clonotype appeared a few times. The chain has TRBV7-2 and TRBJ2-3; 9 nucleotides match TRBD2. This CDR3 comprises 16 residues. CDR1 is SGHTA, CDR2 FQGNSA, per germline. Trimming took 5 bases from V and 2 from J; bases not matched to a gene: 8. CDR3 loop: CASSNRLAAFTDTQYF. The CDR3 nucleotides read TGTGCCAGCAGCAACCGACTAGCGGCGTTCACAGATACGCAGTATTTT.

The chain is built from TRBV2 and TRBJ2-5; maybe TRBD2 (6 bases). V lost 2 bases, J lost 11 bases, and 18 bases lay in between. Germline V lookup: CDR1 SNHLY, CDR2 FYNNEI. This CDR3 contains 14 residues. CDR3 region: CASSELRDSPEQYF. CDR3 DNA sequence: TGTGCCAGCAGTGAACTTCGGGACTCCCCTGAGCAGTACTTC. The full variable domain, in which reference TRBV2 and TRBJ2-5 provide the parts outside the CDR3, is EPEVTQTPSHQVTQMGQEVILRCVPISNHLYFYWYRQILGQKVEFLVSFYNNEISEKSEIFDDQFSVERPDGSNFTLKIRSTKLEDSAMYFCASSELRDSPEQYFGPGTRLLVL.

There are many counts of this clonotype. This rearrangement joins TRBV6-1 to TRBJ2-6; D is possibly TRBD2 (5 bases). Looked up from germline, CDR1 is MNHNS and CDR2 is SASEGT. V shed 6 bases and J shed 0 bases, with 9 bases lying between them. CDR3 length equals 15 residues. The CDR3 is CASRSGGSGANVLTF. Written as DNA, the CDR3 is TGTGCCAGCAGGTCTGGAGGCTCTGGGGCCAACGTCCTGACTTTC.